Shown below are 28 T cell receptor beta chains from a single sample sequenced in a study of blood T cell repertoires in COVID-19. Repertoires were generated with immunoSEQ multiplex PCR, while TCRdb's copy carries only in-frame clones and drops some. The table has hundreds of thousands of clones, roughly 80% seen once. The sample taken for sequencing was peripheral blood. The receptor set was obtained from a woman aged 65 to 85 with acute or convalescent COVID-19.

The genes are TRBV5-1 and TRBJ2-7; 9 bases line up with TRBD1. This CDR3 has 14 residues. In germline, CDR1 is SGHRS, CDR2 YFSETQ. The V and J ends lost 4 bases and 4 bases, in that order; junction bases with no gene match: 6. CDR3 region: CASSGSQGAYEQYF. The CDR3 DNA follows: TGCGCCAGCAGCGGCTCACAGGGGGCTTACGAGCAGTACTTC.

The genes are TRBV7-2 and TRBJ1-6; TRBD1 matches 9 bases. The CDR3 consists of 15 residues. Germline lookup yields CDR1 SGHTA and CDR2 FQGNSA. J was trimmed by 9 bases and V by 5 bases; bases with no gene match: 8. This chain's CDR3 is CASSPGTGSSSPLHF. The CDR3 DNA sequence: TGTGCCAGCAGCCCCGGGACAGGGAGTAGTTCACCCCTCCACTTT. Variable domain in full (rest from reference TRBV7-2 and TRBJ1-6): GAGVSQSPSNKVTEKGKDVELRCDPISGHTALYWYRQSLGQGLEFLIYFQGNSAPDKSGLPSDRFSAERTGGSVSTLTIQRTQQEDSAVYLCASSPGTGSSSPLHFGNGTRLTVT.

This chain uses TRBV27 with TRBJ1-6; D is unresolved. Germline-derived CDR1 and CDR2 are MNHEY and SMNVEV (reference sequence). The CDR3 consists of 16 residues. V lost 6 bases, J lost 0 bases, and 12 bases lay in between. CDR3 amino acids: CASRIGSSSYNSPLHF. The CDR3 DNA reads TGTGCCAGCAGAATCGGGTCAAGCTCCTATAATTCACCCCTCCACTTT.

V usage is TRBV7-8 and J usage is TRBJ2-1; 14 bases align to TRBD2. Germline V gene sequence: CDR1 SGHVS, CDR2 FQNEAQ. With V trimmed by 4 bases and J by 6 bases, 8 bases remained unmatched. The CDR3 length is 17 residues. The CDR3 nucleotides read TGTGCCAGCAGCTCGAGACTAGCGGGGGGGTACCGCAATGAGCAGTTCTTC. Translation gives CASSSRLAGGYRNEQFF.

This chain uses TRBV3-1 (or the pseudogene TRBV3-2) with TRBJ1-2, with a possible D match to TRBD1 (5 bases). The germline gives CDR1 LGHDT, CDR2 YNNKEL (reference sequence). Trimming took 1 base from V and 7 from J, leaving 13 bases between them. CDR3 length: 14 residues. The CDR3 loop reads CASSQGLRVFGYTF. The CDR3 DNA reads as TGTGCCAGCAGCCAAGGTCTCAGGGTATTTGGCTACACCTTC.

The chain joins TRBV7-8 to TRBJ1-3; 9 bases map to TRBD1. This CDR3 is 13 amino acids long. Germline values: CDR1 SGHVS, CDR2 FQNEAQ. Unmatched junction bases numbered 4, after V lost 5 bases and J lost 8 bases. CDR3 residues: CASSKRQGDTIYF. The DNA of the CDR3 is TGTGCCAGCAGCAAAAGACAGGGGGACACCATATATTTT.

This clone was seen ten or more times. V is TRBV19 and J is TRBJ1-3; D call uncertain. Looked up from germline, CDR1 is LNHDA and CDR2 is SQIVND (reference sequence). Trimming pared 3 bases from V and 0 bases from J, leaving 15 bases between. This CDR3 comprises 17 residues. CDR3 protein: CASSIYSAGDSGNTIYF. In DNA form, the CDR3 reads TGTGCCAGTAGTATTTATTCGGCAGGTGACTCTGGAAACACCATATATTTT. Combining the CDR3 with reference TRBV19 and TRBJ1-3 gives the whole variable domain DGGITQSPKYLFRKEGQNVTLSCEQNLNHDAMYWYRQDPGQGLRLIYYSQIVNDFQKGDIAEGYSVSREKKESFPLTVTSAQKNPTAFYLCASSIYSAGDSGNTIYFGEGSWLTVV.

V usage is TRBV28 and J usage is TRBJ1-4; the D gene is possibly TRBD1 (5 bases). CDR1 is MDHEN and CDR2 is SYDVKM in the germline V gene. The germline V and J ends were trimmed by 3 bases and 3 bases, with 14 bases remaining between them. CDR3 length: 16 residues. CDR3 protein: CASSFFPSGANEKLFF. DNA for the CDR3: TGTGCCAGCAGTTTTTTTCCCTCGGGGGCTAATGAAAAACTGTTTTTT.

The rearrangement joins TRBV19 to TRBJ1-2, with D possibly matching TRBD1 (6 bases). Germline CDR1 LNHDA, CDR2 SQIVND (reference sequence). V was pared by 4 bases and J by 1 base, with 10 bases between. The CDR3 sequence is 14 residues long. CDR3 bases: TGTGCCAGTAGTAGGACAGCCCTTAACTATGGCTACACCTTC. Protein sequence: CASSRTALNYGYTF. Combining the CDR3 with reference TRBV19 and TRBJ1-2 gives the whole variable domain DGGITQSPKYLFRKEGQNVTLSCEQNLNHDAMYWYRQDPGQGLRLIYYSQIVNDFQKGDIAEGYSVSREKKESFPLTVTSAQKNPTAFYLCASSRTALNYGYTFGSGTRLTVV.

This rearrangement joins TRBV19 to TRBJ1-4; the D is unclear. Germline V gene data show CDR1 as LNHDA and CDR2 as SQIVND (reference sequence). The CDR3 length is 14 residues. The V end lost 2 bases, the J end lost 8 bases, and 12 bases lay between the germline ends. In DNA, the CDR3 is TGTGCCAGTAGTATATCCGGGGTGGAGGAAAAACTGTTTTTT. This encodes CASSISGVEEKLFF.

This chain's CDR3 is CASSPPGSYEQYF. The CDR3 nucleotides are TGCGCCAGCAGCCCCCCAGGCTCCTACGAGCAGTACTTC. The gene calls are TRBV5-1 and TRBJ2-7, with D unclear. CDR3 size: 13 residues. CDR1 and CDR2 from the germline V gene are SGHRS and YFSETQ. V was pared by 4 bases and J by 0 bases, with 8 bases between.

J is TRBJ1-5 and V is TRBV21-1. TRBV21-1 is recorded as a pseudogene. The CDR3 is made up of 17 amino acids. The CDR3 sequence is CASSQPNGVGVRQPQHF. Written as DNA, the CDR3 is TGTGCCAGCTCCCAACCCAATGGGGTCGGGGTAAGACAGCCCCAGCATTTT.

The chain recombines TRBV11-2 with TRBJ1-5; D ambiguous. This CDR3 is built from 14 residues. Deletions cut 1 base from V and 4 bases from J, with 8 bases between. From germline, CDR1 is SGHAT and CDR2 FQNNGV. CDR3 nucleotides: TGTGCCAGCAGCTTAGGAGCGAGAAATCAGCCCCAGCATTTT. Its translation: CASSLGARNQPQHF. Together with reference TRBV11-2 and TRBJ1-5, the CDR3 gives the full variable domain: EAGVAQSPRYKIIEKRQSVAFWCNPISGHATLYWYQQILGQGPKLLIQFQNNGVVDDSQLPKDRFSAERLKGVDSTLKIQPAKLEDSAVYLCASSLGARNQPQHFGDGTRLSIL.

The gene calls are TRBV3-1 (or the pseudogene TRBV3-2) and TRBJ1-6, with D possibly matching TRBD1 (6 bases). CDR1 LGHDT and CDR2 YNNKEL come from the germline V gene (reference sequence). The CDR3 spans 15 residues. V shed 3 bases and J shed 9 bases, with 15 bases lying between them. In nucleotides, the CDR3 is TGTGCCAGCAGCCATAACAGGGAATTTCGTTCACCCCTCCACTTT. Translated, it gives CASSHNREFRSPLHF.

J is TRBJ2-1 and V is TRBV6-6, with D possibly TRBD2 on 5 matching bases. The CDR3 is 15 amino acids. Trimming pared 2 bases from V and 7 bases from J, leaving 15 bases between. Germline V lookup: CDR1 MNHNY, CDR2 SVGAGI (reference sequence). In DNA form, the CDR3 reads TGTGCCAGCAGTTACCCCCTAGCCCCCAAGAATGAGCAGTTCTTC. Residues: CASSYPLAPKNEQFF.

The count of this clone is one. The chain combines TRBV27 with TRBJ1-2, with 7 bases identical to TRBD1. Per germline, CDR1 MNHEY and CDR2 SMNVEV (reference sequence). This CDR3 has 13 residues. The ends lost 7 bases at V and 2 bases at J; junction bases unmatched: 4. CDR3 DNA: TGTGCCAGCAAACAGGGACAGAACTATGGCTACACCTTC. Encoded protein: CASKQGQNYGYTF.

The chain links TRBV4-1 to TRBJ1-6; D not resolved. V lost 0 bases and J 11 bases, leaving 5 bases between the germline ends. Germline-derived CDR1 and CDR2 are MGHRA and YSYEKL. This CDR3 region has 12 residues. The DNA of the CDR3 is TGCGCCAGCAGCCAAGACAGAACACCCCTCCACTTT. This translates into CASSQDRTPLHF.

The J gene is TRBJ1-6, the V gene TRBV5-1; D is uncertain. V lost 0 bases to trimming and J lost 6 bases, with 10 bases between them. This CDR3 contains 15 residues. The V gene's germline CDR1 is SGHRS and CDR2 YFSETQ. The chain's CDR3 is CASSLGGTGNSPLHF. The CDR3 DNA reads TGCGCCAGCAGCTTGGGTGGAACGGGTAATTCACCCCTCCACTTT.

The V gene is TRBV15, the J gene TRBJ1-4, with unresolved D. This CDR3 has 17 residues. Germline V CDR1 and CDR2: LNHNV, YYDKDF (reference sequence). V was cut by 2 bases and J by 0 bases, with 13 bases left in between. CDR3 coding DNA: TGTGCCACCAGCAGACAAATTCGGGTGGCAACTAATGAAAAACTGTTTTTT. It yields the protein CATSRQIRVATNEKLFF. Based on the CDR3 plus reference TRBV15 and TRBJ1-4, the full variable domain is DAMVIQNPRYQVTQFGKPVTLSCSQTLNHNVMYWYQQKSSQAPKLLFHYYDKDFNNEADTPDNFQSRRPNTSFCFLDIRSPGLGDTAMYLCATSRQIRVATNEKLFFGSGTQLSVL.

The genes are TRBV5-4 and TRBJ2-4, with 7 nucleotides matching TRBD2. From germline, CDR1 is SGHNT and CDR2 YYREEE (reference sequence). After removal of 1 base from V and 8 bases from J, the junction contained 6 bases not matched to a gene. The CDR3 loop spans 14 amino acids. The CDR3: CASSLLSGVDIQYF. DNA of the CDR3: TGTGCCAGCAGCTTGTTGAGCGGGGTCGACATTCAGTACTTC.

V gene TRBV4-3 combines with J gene TRBJ2-7, with 7 positions matching TRBD1. V lost 0 bases and J lost 1; bases outside the gene matches: 9. The V gene's germline CDR1 is LGHNA and CDR2 YSLEER. CDR3 length: 17 amino acids. The CDR3 nucleotides are TGCGCCAGCAGCCAAGATAGGTCCCACAGGGGTTCCTACGAGCAGTACTTC. Its protein is CASSQDRSHRGSYEQYF.

Notes on this clone: The sample holds other DNA sequences that translate to the same CDR3. The V call is TRBV3-1 (or the pseudogene TRBV3-2), the J call TRBJ1-2; 9 bases match TRBD1. There are 13 residues in the CDR3. Trimming cost V 4 bases and J 5 bases; bases outside gene matches: 2. CDR1 is LGHDT and CDR2 is YNNKEL in the germline V gene (reference sequence). CDR3 sequence reads: CASSPGQGYGYTF. The CDR3 region has the DNA TGTGCCAGCAGCCCGGGACAGGGATATGGCTACACCTTC.

This clone was recorded once. V usage is TRBV7-8 and J usage is TRBJ2-2, with D possibly being TRBD1 (7 bases). Germline loops: CDR1 SGHVS, CDR2 FQNEAQ. This CDR3 is built from 17 residues. The V and J ends lost 1 base and 7 bases respectively, with 19 bases between them. Here the CDR3 reads CASSLVGGTVPSGELFF. CDR3 DNA: TGTGCCAGCAGCTTAGTGGGCGGGACAGTGCCTAGCGGGGAGCTGTTTTTT.

The chain employs TRBV20-1 and TRBJ2-3; TRBD1 matches at 9 bases. Germline CDR1 and CDR2: DFQATT and SNEGSKA (reference sequence). V gave up 3 bases and J gave up 1 base; unmatched junction bases: 8. The CDR3 has 16 residues. The CDR3 bases are TGCAGTGCTAGTGGTGGGACAGGGCTCGGCACAGATACGCAGTATTTT. Translating it yields CSASGGTGLGTDTQYF.

V usage is TRBV5-1 and J usage is TRBJ2-2, with 8 bases matching TRBD1. The V and J ends lost 4 bases and 5 bases, in that order; junction bases with no gene match: 1. The CDR3 has 13 amino acids. CDR1 is SGHRS, CDR2 YFSETQ, per germline. Here the CDR3 reads CASSRTGTGELFF. The CDR3 DNA reads as TGCGCCAGCAGCCGGACAGGGACCGGGGAGCTGTTTTTT.

The chain uses TRBV7-9 and TRBJ1-1; D is unclear. Trimming removed 7 bases from V and 2 bases from J, with 11 bases in between. Germline-derived CDR1 and CDR2 are SEHNR and FQNEAQ (reference sequence). The CDR3 runs to 13 residues. The CDR3 reads CASTLTPNTEAFF. DNA for the CDR3: TGTGCCAGCACATTGACACCTAACACTGAAGCTTTCTTT.

V usage is TRBV7-9 and J usage is TRBJ1-3; D is possibly TRBD1 (5 bases). Trimming took off 3 bases at V and 2 bases at J, with 8 bases between the two ends. The CDR3 has 14 residues. Per the germline V gene, CDR1 is SEHNR and CDR2 is FQNEAQ (reference sequence). Here the CDR3 reads CASSLSGAGNTIYF. CDR3 DNA: TGTGCCAGCAGCTTGTCGGGGGCTGGAAACACCATATATTTT.

The V gene is TRBV4-3, the J gene TRBJ1-1; 8 nucleotides align to TRBD1. From germline, CDR1 is LGHNA and CDR2 YSLEER. J lost 1 base, V lost 4 bases, and 14 bases had no gene match. The CDR3 runs to 18 residues. CDR3 loop: CASSPPGQERLTNTEAFF. The CDR3 region has the DNA TGCGCCAGCAGCCCACCGGGACAGGAAAGACTTACGAACACTGAAGCTTTCTTT.